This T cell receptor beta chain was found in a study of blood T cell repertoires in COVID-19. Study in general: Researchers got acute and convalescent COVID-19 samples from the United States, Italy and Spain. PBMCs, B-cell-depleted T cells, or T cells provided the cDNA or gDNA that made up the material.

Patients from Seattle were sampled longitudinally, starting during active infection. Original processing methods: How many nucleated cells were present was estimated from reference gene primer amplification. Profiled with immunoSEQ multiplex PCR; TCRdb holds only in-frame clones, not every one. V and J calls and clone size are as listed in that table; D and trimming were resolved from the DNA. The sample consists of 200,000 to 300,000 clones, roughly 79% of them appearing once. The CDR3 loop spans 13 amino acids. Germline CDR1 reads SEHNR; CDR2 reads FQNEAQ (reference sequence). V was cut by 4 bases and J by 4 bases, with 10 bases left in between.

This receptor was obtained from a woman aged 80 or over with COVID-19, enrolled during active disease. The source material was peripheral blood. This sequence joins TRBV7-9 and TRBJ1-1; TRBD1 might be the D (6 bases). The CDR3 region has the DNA TGTGCCAGCAGCTCAACAGGGATCACTGAAGCTTTCTTT. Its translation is CASSSTGITEAFF.